This T cell receptor (beta chain) was recovered during a study of T cells in localized non-small cell lung cancer. General study points: Uninvolved adjacent lung had more T cell clonality than any other tissue, topping tumor. Because only a single region of the tumor was sequenced, heterogeneity remains possible. Adjacent lung was found to contain a median approximately 52 of the top 100 tumor clones. A raised T cell density in blood coincided with lengthier overall survival.

TCRdb's table, derived via immunoSEQ multiplex PCR, lists solely in-frame clones and lacks some. The sample consists of approximately 140,000 clones, about 90% of them appearing once. This clone was seen repeatedly, ten times or more. As yet, its antigen is unknown. Germline CDR1 SQVTM, CDR2 ANQGSEA. The CDR3 is 14 residues long. V shed 5 bases, J shed 1 base, and the junction held 5 bases outside the gene matches. Here the sequenced sample was peripheral blood, taken before any cancer treatment. The chain carries TRBV29-1 and TRBJ2-4; 7 bases agree with TRBD1. The sequence derives from an older female donor with stage I lung adenocarcinoma. The CDR3 sequence: CSVWTGGAKNIQYF. The CDR3 nucleotides are TGCAGCGTTTGGACAGGCGGGGCCAAAAACATTCAGTACTTC.